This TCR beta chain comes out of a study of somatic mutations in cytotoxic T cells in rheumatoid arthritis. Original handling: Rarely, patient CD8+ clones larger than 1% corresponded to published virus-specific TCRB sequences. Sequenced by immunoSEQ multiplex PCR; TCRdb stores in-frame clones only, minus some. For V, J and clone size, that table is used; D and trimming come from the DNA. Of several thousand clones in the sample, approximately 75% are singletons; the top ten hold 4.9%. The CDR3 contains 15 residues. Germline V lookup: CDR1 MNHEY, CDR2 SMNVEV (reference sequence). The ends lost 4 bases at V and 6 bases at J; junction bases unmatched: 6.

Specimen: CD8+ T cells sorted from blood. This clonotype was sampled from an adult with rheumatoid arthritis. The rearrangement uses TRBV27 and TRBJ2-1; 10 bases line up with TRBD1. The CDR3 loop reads CASSSDRGRTNEQFF. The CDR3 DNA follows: TGTGCCAGCAGTTCGGACAGGGGGAGAACCAATGAGCAGTTCTTC.